This is a list of T cell receptor beta chains from one sample in a study of blood T cell repertoires in COVID-19. TCRdb's copy holds only in-frame clones and misses some; the assay was immunoSEQ multiplex PCR. The repertoire consists of approximately 250,000 clones, with about 87% occurring once and the leading ten covering around 3.2%. Sequenced: PBMCs or T cells enriched from blood (not recorded which). The receptors were gathered from a woman between 40 and 55 years old who had been exposed to COVID-19. The CDR3 runs from the conserved cysteine through the conserved F or W. The D gene is left open where the match is weak. Clone size is shown for a subset of rows, as once, few, many or a class of expanded clone.

TRBV7-9,TRBJ1-1,.,.,TGTGCCAGCAGCTTTTACGAGATCTTGTGGGGCGACACTGAAGCTTTCTTT,CASSFYEILWGDTEAFF
TRBV12-3/TRBV12-4,TRBJ2-1,.,.,TGTGCCAGCAGTCAGGGTAATGAGCAGTTCTTC,CASSQGNEQFF
TRBV12-2,TRBJ2-1,.,once,TGTGCAAGTCGCTTAAAGGTACCTAGCGGGGCCGTCGATGAGCAGTTCTTC,CASRLKVPSGAVDEQFF
TRBV5-1,TRBJ2-2,.,.,TGCGCCAGCAGCTTGGTGTCAGGGGCGAACACCGGGGAGCTGTTTTTT,CASSLVSGANTGELFF
TRBV5-1,TRBJ1-3,TRBD1,.,TGTGCCAGCAGCTTTCTTGGTGAGGGGGCGCAAACTGGAAACACCATATATTTT,CASSFLGEGAQTGNTIYF
TRBV12-3/TRBV12-4,TRBJ1-1,.,.,TGTGCCAGCAGTTTTGGGGCGGCCACTGAAGCTTTCTTT,CASSFGAATEAFF
TRBV27,TRBJ1-2,TRBD1,few,TGTGCCAGCAGTTTAAGGGACAGGGGTTTTTATGGCTACACCTTC,CASSLRDRGFYGYTF
TRBV12-3/TRBV12-4,TRBJ1-2,.,.,TGTGCCAGCAGTTATGTGTTATTAAACTACTCCTTC,CASSYVLLNYSF
TRBV10-2,TRBJ1-6,TRBD1,.,TGCGCCAGCAGGGCGGGACAGGGGCCCTCCTATAATTCACCCCTCCACTTT,CASRAGQGPSYNSPLHF
TRBV19,TRBJ1-6,.,once,TGTGCCAGTAGGCTCATGAGTAATAATTCACCCCTCCACTTT,CASRLMSNNSPLHF
TRBV18,TRBJ2-6,TRBD1,.,TGTGCCAGCTCAATGACAGGGGGATCCTCTGGGGCCAACGTCCTGACTTTC,CASSMTGGSSGANVLTF
TRBV7-2,TRBJ2-7,TRBD2,.,TGTGCCAGCAGCTTTAGCGGGGGGCCCTACGAGCAGTACTTC,CASSFSGGPYEQYF
TRBV19,TRBJ1-2,TRBD1,.,TGTGCCAGTAGTATGGGGACAGGACTGGCGCTAGGAAGCTACACCTTC,CASSMGTGLALGSYTF
TRBV7-2,TRBJ1-1,TRBD1,.,TGTGCCAGCAGCCTCCGGGACAGGCAAGGAACTGAAGCTTTCTTT,CASSLRDRQGTEAFF
TRBV7-6,TRBJ1-2,.,.,TGTGCCAGCAGCTTAGAGACAGGTACCGGTGGCTACACCTTC,CASSLETGTGGYTF
TRBV7-8,TRBJ2-3,TRBD1,.,TGTGCCAGCAGCTTAGTTACAGGGGACACAGATACGCAGTATTTT,CASSLVTGDTDTQYF
TRBV28,TRBJ1-2,TRBD1,.,TGTGCCAGCAGTTTATGGGGACAGGTGGGCTACACCTTC,CASSLWGQVGYTF
TRBV27,TRBJ2-1,.,.,TGTGCCAGCAGTTTATATTTGGGGCAGAATTACAATGAGCAGTTCTTC,CASSLYLGQNYNEQFF
TRBV7-9,TRBJ1-6,TRBD1,.,TGTGCCAGCAGACCAATGACAGGGATCCATAATTCACCCCTCCACTTT,CASRPMTGIHNSPLHF
TRBV9,TRBJ2-7,TRBD1,.,TGTGCCAGCAGCGGAGCGACAGGGAACGAGCAGTACTTC,CASSGATGNEQYF
TRBV18,TRBJ2-7,TRBD1,.,TGTGCCAGCTCACCGGGACAGGGGAAACTCTACGAGCAGTACTTC,CASSPGQGKLYEQYF
TRBV27,TRBJ2-7,.,once,TGTGCCAGCAGTCAGGGGCGGATGGCCTACGAGCAGTACTTC,CASSQGRMAYEQYF
TRBV11-3,TRBJ2-3,.,.,TGTGCCAGCAGCCCGACTGGCTACACAGATACGCAGTATTTT,CASSPTGYTDTQYF
TRBV10-1,TRBJ1-1,.,many,TGCGCCAGCAGTGAGGGTTGGGGGGGGTCCATGAACACTGAAGCTTTCTTT,CASSEGWGGSMNTEAFF
TRBV30,TRBJ1-1,TRBD1,.,TGTGCCTGGAGTGGGAGAGGGACAGGGGTGTCTGAAGCTTTCTTT,CAWSGRGTGVSEAFF
TRBV24-1,TRBJ2-2,.,.,TGTGCCACCAGTGATTCACGGGACACCGGGGAGCTGTTTTTT,CATSDSRDTGELFF
TRBV20-1,TRBJ2-7,.,.,TGCAGTGCTCTAGACGAAGAGCAGTACTTC,CSALDEEQYF
TRBV5-5,TRBJ1-4,.,.,TGTGCCAGCAGCTTTATGGACAGCCCTGCTGCTAATGAAAAACTGTTTTTT,CASSFMDSPAANEKLFF
TRBV4-1,TRBJ1-5,.,.,TGCGCCAGCAGCCCTGAAGCGTATAGCAATCAGCCCCAGCATTTT,CASSPEAYSNQPQHF
TRBV7-9,TRBJ1-3,.,.,TGTGCCAGCAGCTTAGGCGTTGGAAACACCATATATTTT,CASSLGVGNTIYF
TRBV5-1,TRBJ1-6,.,.,TGCGCCAGCAGCTTGGCTGGTAGCCCACCCCTCCACTTT,CASSLAGSPPLHF
TRBV4-2,TRBJ2-3,TRBD2,.,TGTGCCAGCAGCCTATACGGGGGGCGGGAGGGGTCAGATACGCAGTATTTT,CASSLYGGREGSDTQYF
TRBV30,TRBJ2-3,TRBD2,.,TGTGCCTGGAGTCTAGCGGGAGGGGGCACAGATACGCAGTATTTT,CAWSLAGGGTDTQYF
TRBV7-7,TRBJ2-1,TRBD2,.,TGTGCTAGCAGCCCGCAGATTTGGGGACTAGCGGGAGGGAATGAGCAGTTCTTC,CASSPQIWGLAGGNEQFF
TRBV28,TRBJ1-6,.,once,TGTGCCAGCACCACGGGAGGGATGGAGTCCTATAATTCACCCCTCCACTTT,CASTTGGMESYNSPLHF